There are a few counts of the clone carrying this T cell receptor beta chain. Its antigen is currently unknown. With V trimmed by 5 bases and J by 2 bases, 4 bases remained unmatched. This CDR3 is built from 15 residues. The germline gives CDR1 MNHEY, CDR2 SVGEGT. TCRdb processed the reads anew with MiXCR; each CDR3 protein has one entry. The sample holds nearly 650,000 distinct CDR3 sequences, roughly 24% seen once. The data originate from a study of T cell repertoires in cytomegalovirus infection. For the study at large: From public TCR beta signatures came an indication of both CMV infection and matching HLA type.

General study points: Dominating the ex vivo response were TCR beta clonotypes that were CMV-specific and HLA-C-restricted. Pooled public TCR beta family frequency picked out CMV carriers with the relevant HLA.

The specimen was CD8+ T cells from PBMCs. The origin of this receptor is a human donor in good health (CMV status not recorded). Some clones in this sample may be carry-over from other donors' samples. This chain links TRBV6-2 or TRBV6-3 with TRBJ2-1, with 9 bases identical to TRBD1. CDR3: CASSKQGAAYNEQFF. The CDR3 nucleotides read TGTGCCAGCAGTAAACAGGGGGCTGCCTACAATGAGCAGTTCTTC.